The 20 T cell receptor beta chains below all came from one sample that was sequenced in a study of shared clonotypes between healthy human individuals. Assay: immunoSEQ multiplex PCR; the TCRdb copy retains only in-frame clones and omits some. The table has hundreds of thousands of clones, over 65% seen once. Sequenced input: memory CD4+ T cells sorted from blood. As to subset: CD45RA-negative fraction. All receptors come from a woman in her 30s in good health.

CDR3 bases: TGTGCCAGCAGTTACAATTCCTTCGGGTCCTACGAGCAGTACTTC. Protein product: CASSYNSFGSYEQYF. The genes are TRBV6-6 and TRBJ2-7; no definite D call. V lost 2 bases, J lost 1 base, and 12 bases lay in between. Germline V CDR1 and CDR2: MNHNY, SVGAGI (reference sequence). The CDR3 consists of 15 residues.

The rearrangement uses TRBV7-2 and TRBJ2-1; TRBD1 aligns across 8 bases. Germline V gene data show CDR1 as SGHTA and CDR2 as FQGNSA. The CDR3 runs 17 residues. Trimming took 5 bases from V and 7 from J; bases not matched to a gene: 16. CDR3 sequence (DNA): TGTGCCAGCAGCATCCAGGGGGCGACTAGTCTTTCGAATGAGCAGTTCTTC. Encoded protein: CASSIQGATSLSNEQFF.

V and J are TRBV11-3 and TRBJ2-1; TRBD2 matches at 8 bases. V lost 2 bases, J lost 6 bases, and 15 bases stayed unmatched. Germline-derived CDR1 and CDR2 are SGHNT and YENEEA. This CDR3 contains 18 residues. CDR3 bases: TGTGCCAGCAGCTTATCATTCGGGGAGCGGGAGAAGGTCAATGAGCAGTTCTTC. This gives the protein CASSLSFGEREKVNEQFF.

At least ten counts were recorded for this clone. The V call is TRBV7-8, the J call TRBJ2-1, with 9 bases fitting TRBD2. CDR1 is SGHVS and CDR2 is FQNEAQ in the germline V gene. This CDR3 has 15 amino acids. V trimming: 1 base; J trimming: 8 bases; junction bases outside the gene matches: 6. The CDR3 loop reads CASSLVAGARDEQFF. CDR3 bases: TGTGCCAGCAGCTTAGTAGCGGGAGCACGCGATGAGCAGTTCTTC.

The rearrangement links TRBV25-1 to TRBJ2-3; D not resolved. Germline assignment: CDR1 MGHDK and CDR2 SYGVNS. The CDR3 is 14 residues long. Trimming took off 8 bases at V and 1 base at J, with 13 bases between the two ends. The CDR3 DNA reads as TGTGCCAGCTCTGTGGGCATCGGCACAGATACGCAGTATTTT. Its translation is CASSVGIGTDTQYF.

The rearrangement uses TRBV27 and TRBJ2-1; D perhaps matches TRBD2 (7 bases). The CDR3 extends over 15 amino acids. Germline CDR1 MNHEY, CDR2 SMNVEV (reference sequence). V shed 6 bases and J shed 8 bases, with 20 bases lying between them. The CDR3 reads CASRPTWAGGHEQFF. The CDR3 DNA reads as TGTGCCAGCAGGCCGACGTGGGCCGGGGGGCATGAGCAGTTCTTC.

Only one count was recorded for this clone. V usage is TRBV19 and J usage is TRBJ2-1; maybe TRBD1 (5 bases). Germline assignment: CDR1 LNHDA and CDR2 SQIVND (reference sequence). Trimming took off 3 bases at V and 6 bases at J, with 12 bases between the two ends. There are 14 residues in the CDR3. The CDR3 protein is CASSIRARTNEQFF. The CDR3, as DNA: TGTGCCAGTAGTATCAGGGCTAGGACCAATGAGCAGTTCTTC.

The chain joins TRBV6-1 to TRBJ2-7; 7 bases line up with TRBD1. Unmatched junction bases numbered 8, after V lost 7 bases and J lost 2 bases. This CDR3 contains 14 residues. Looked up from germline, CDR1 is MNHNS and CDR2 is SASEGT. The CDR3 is CASTGDSPPYEQYF. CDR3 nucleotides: TGTGCCAGCACTGGGGACAGTCCCCCCTACGAGCAGTACTTC.

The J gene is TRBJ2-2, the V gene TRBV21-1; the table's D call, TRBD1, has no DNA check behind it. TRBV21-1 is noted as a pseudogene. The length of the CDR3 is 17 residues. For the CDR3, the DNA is TGTGCCAGCAGCGTGTATCTTGCTACAGGCTTGACCGGGGAGCTGTTTTTT. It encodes CASSVYLATGLTGELFF.

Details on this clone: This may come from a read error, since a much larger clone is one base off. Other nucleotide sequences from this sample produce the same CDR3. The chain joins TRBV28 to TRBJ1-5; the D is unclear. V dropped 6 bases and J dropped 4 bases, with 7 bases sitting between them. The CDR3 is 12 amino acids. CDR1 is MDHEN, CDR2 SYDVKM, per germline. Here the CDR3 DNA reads TGTGCCAGCAGCTTGGGGAATCAGCCCCAGCATTTT. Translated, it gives CASSLGNQPQHF. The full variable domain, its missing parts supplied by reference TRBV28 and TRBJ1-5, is DVKVTQSSRYLVKRTGEKVFLECVQDMDHENMFWYRQDPGLGLRLIYFSYDVKMKEKGDIPEGYSVSREKKERFSLILESASTNQTSMYLCASSLGNQPQHFGDGTRLSIL.

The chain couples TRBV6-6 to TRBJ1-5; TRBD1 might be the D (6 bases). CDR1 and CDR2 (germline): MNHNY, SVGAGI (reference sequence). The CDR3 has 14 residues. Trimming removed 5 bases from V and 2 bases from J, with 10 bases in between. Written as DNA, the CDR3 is TGTGCCAGCAGTCGGACAGAAGGCAATCAGCCCCAGCATTTT. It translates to CASSRTEGNQPQHF.

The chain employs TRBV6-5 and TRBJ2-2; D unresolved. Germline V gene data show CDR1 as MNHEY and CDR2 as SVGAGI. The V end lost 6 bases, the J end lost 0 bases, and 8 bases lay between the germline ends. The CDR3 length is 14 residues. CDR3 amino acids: CASRLYANTGELFF. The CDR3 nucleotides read TGTGCCAGCAGGTTATACGCGAACACCGGGGAGCTGTTTTTT.

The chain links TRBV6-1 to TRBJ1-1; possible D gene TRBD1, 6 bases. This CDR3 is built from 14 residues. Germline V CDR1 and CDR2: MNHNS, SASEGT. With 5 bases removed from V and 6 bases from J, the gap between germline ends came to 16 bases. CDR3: CASSLAGGRAEAFF. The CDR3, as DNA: TGTGCCAGCAGTTTGGCGGGGGGCAGAGCTGAAGCTTTCTTT.

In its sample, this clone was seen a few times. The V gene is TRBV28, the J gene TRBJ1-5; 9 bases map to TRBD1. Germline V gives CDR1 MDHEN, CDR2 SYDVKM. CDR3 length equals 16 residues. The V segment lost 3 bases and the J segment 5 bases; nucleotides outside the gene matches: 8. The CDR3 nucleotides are TGTGCCAGCAGTTTCTCGACAGGGGGGGGTTATCAGCCCCAGCATTTT. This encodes CASSFSTGGGYQPQHF.

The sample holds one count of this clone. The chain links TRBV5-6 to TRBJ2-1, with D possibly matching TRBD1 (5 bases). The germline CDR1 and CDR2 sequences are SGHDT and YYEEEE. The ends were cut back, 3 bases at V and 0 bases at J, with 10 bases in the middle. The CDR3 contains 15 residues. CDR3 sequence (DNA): TGTGCCAGCAGCTCTGACAGAGGCTCCTACAATGAGCAGTTCTTC. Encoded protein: CASSSDRGSYNEQFF.

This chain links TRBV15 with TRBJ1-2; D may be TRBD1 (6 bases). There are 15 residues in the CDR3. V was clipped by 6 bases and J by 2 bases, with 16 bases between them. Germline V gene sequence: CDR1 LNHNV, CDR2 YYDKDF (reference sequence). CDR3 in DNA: TGTGCCACCAGTTATACGAGGGGGGCAAACTATGGCTACACCTTC. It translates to CATSYTRGANYGYTF. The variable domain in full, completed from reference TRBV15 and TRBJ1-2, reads DAMVIQNPRYQVTQFGKPVTLSCSQTLNHNVMYWYQQKSSQAPKLLFHYYDKDFNNEADTPDNFQSRRPNTSFCFLDIRSPGLGDTAMYLCATSYTRGANYGYTFGSGTRLTVV.

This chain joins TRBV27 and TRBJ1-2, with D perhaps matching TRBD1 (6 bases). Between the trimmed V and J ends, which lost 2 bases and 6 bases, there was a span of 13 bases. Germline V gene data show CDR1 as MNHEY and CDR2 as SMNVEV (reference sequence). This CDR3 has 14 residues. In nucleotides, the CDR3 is TGTGCCAGCAGTTTAAGTGGACAGTTCCATGGCTACACCTTC. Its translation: CASSLSGQFHGYTF.

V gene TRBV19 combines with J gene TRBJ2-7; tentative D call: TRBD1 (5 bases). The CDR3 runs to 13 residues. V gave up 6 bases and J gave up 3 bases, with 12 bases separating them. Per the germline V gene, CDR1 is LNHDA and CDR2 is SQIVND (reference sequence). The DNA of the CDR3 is TGTGCCAGTAGCTTGGGGCTTCGCTACGAGCAGTACTTC. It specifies CASSLGLRYEQYF. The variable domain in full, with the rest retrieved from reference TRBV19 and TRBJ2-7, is DGGITQSPKYLFRKEGQNVTLSCEQNLNHDAMYWYRQDPGQGLRLIYYSQIVNDFQKGDIAEGYSVSREKKESFPLTVTSAQKNPTAFYLCASSLGLRYEQYFGPGTRLTVT.

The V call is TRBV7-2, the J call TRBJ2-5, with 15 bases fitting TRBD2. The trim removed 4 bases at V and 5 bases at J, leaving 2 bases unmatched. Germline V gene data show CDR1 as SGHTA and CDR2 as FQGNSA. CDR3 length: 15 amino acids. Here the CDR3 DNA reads TGTGCCAGCAGCTCCGGGACTAGCGGGAGGGAGACCCAGTACTTC. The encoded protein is CASSSGTSGRETQYF. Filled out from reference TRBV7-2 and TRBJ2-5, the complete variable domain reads GAGVSQSPSNKVTEKGKDVELRCDPISGHTALYWYRQSLGQGLEFLIYFQGNSAPDKSGLPSDRFSAERTGGSVSTLTIQRTQQEDSAVYLCASSSGTSGRETQYFGPGTRLLVL.

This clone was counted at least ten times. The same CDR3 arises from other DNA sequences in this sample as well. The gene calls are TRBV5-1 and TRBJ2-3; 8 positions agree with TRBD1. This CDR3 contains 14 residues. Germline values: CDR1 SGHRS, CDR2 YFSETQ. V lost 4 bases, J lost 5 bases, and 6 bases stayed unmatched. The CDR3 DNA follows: TGCGCCAGCAGCCTAGGACAGGGAGGAGATACGCAGTATTTT. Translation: CASSLGQGGDTQYF.